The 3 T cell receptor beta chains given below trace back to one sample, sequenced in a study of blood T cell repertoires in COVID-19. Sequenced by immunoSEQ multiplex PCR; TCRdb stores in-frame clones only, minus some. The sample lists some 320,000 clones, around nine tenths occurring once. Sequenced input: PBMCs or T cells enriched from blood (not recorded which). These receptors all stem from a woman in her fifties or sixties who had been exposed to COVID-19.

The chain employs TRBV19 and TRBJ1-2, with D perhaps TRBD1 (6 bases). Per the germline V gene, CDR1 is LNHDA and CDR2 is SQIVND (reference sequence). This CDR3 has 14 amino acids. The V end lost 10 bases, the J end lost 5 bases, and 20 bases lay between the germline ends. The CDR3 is CATFSGTTFYGYTF. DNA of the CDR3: TGTGCCACCTTTTCCGGGACAACATTTTATGGCTACACCTTC.

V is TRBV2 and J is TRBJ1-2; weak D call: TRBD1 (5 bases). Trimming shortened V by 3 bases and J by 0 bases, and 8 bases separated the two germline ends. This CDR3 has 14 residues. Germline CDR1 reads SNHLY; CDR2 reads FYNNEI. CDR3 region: CASSEAGSNYGYTF. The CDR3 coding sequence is TGTGCCAGCAGTGAGGCAGGGTCTAACTATGGCTACACCTTC. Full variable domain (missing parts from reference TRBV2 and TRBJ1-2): EPEVTQTPSHQVTQMGQEVILRCVPISNHLYFYWYRQILGQKVEFLVSFYNNEISEKSEIFDDQFSVERPDGSNFTLKIRSTKLEDSAMYFCASSEAGSNYGYTFGSGTRLTVV.

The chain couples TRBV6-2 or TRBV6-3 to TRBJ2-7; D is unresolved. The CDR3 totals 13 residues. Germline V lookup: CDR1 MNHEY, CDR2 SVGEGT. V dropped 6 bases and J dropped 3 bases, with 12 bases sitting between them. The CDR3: CASSQVLSYEQYF. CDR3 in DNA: TGTGCCAGCAGCCAAGTCCTCAGCTACGAGCAGTACTTC.